The 9 T cell receptor beta chains below all came from one sample that was sequenced in a study of blood T cell repertoires in COVID-19. Profiled with immunoSEQ multiplex PCR; TCRdb holds only in-frame clones, not every one. The sample lists about 480,000 clones, around 87% occurring once. Material for sequencing was PBMCs or T cells enriched from blood (not recorded which). Every receptor here comes from a woman in her forties who had recovered from COVID-19.

The rearrangement joins TRBV5-5 to TRBJ2-7, with TRBD2 matching 10 bases. This CDR3 spans 17 amino acids. The junction had 12 bases not matched to a gene; V was cut back by 4 bases and J by 2 bases. Germline CDR1 and CDR2: SGHKS and YYEKEE (reference sequence). DNA for the CDR3: TGTGCCAGCAGCCCAGGCCCCGGGACTAGCGATGCCTACGAGCAGTACTTC. Translated, it gives CASSPGPGTSDAYEQYF.

Regarding this clone: The same CDR3 is also encoded by other DNA sequences in this sample. The chain recombines TRBV5-4 with TRBJ2-7; no firm D call. Trimming took 1 base from V and 0 from J, leaving 5 bases between them. The length of the CDR3 is 13 residues. The germline V gene encodes CDR1 SGHNT and CDR2 YYREEE (reference sequence). This CDR3 reads CASSLQSSYEQYF. In DNA form, the CDR3 reads TGTGCCAGCAGCTTGCAGTCCTCCTACGAGCAGTACTTC.

This clone showed up just once. The rearrangement links TRBV6-5 to TRBJ1-1; 7 nucleotides match TRBD1. The V segment lost 4 bases and the J segment 1 base; nucleotides outside the gene matches: 9. Germline V gives CDR1 MNHEY, CDR2 SVGAGI. The CDR3 consists of 16 residues. CDR3 nucleotides: TGTGCCAGCAGTTCCGCGACCTACAGGGGGAACACTGAAGCTTTCTTT. This encodes CASSSATYRGNTEAFF.

V is TRBV3-1 (or the pseudogene TRBV3-2) and J is TRBJ2-3; D is perhaps TRBD2 (5 bases). V lost 0 bases to trimming and J lost 5 bases, with 6 bases between them. CDR1 and CDR2 from the germline V gene are LGHDT and YNNKEL (reference sequence). This CDR3 is 13 amino acids long. In DNA, the CDR3 is TGTGCCAGCAGCCAAGATCGGGGAGATACGCAGTATTTT. This translates into CASSQDRGDTQYF.

The V gene is TRBV27, the J gene TRBJ1-1, with 7 bases aligning to TRBD1. This CDR3 is built from 18 residues. The germline gives CDR1 MNHEY, CDR2 SMNVEV (reference sequence). The V gene end was trimmed by 5 bases and the J gene end by 3 bases; junction bases not matched to a gene: 18. The CDR3 DNA follows: TGTGCCAGCAGTCGCGAGTCTCGGAGGGGGCGAGTAGACACTGAAGCTTTCTTT. Protein product: CASSRESRRGRVDTEAFF.

Note on this clone: This same CDR3 is encoded by further DNA sequences in the sample. The genes are TRBV19 and TRBJ1-1, with D maybe TRBD1 (5 bases). This CDR3 has 14 residues. V shed 1 base and J shed 1 base, with 7 bases lying between them. Germline values: CDR1 LNHDA, CDR2 SQIVND (reference sequence). This chain's CDR3 is CASSIVGGNTEAFF. In DNA, the CDR3 is TGTGCCAGTAGTATAGTGGGGGGGAACACTGAAGCTTTCTTT.

CDR3 coding DNA: TGTGCCAGCAGCCCGGACAGTCTAGCCAAAAACATTCAGTACTTC. It is translated as CASSPDSLAKNIQYF. The V call is TRBV7-2, the J call TRBJ2-4; tentatively, D is TRBD1 (6 bases). The V gene's germline CDR1 is SGHTA and CDR2 FQGNSA. V was shortened by 5 bases and J by 0 bases, with 11 bases between the two germline ends. The CDR3 is 15 residues long.

In this sample, this clone turned up once. The rearrangement uses TRBV7-2 and TRBJ2-7; 11 positions agree with TRBD2. Germline V lookup: CDR1 SGHTA, CDR2 FQGNSA. The CDR3 spans 18 residues. Losses at the gene ends were 3 bases for V and 0 bases for J; bases not matched to a gene: 10. DNA of the CDR3: TGTGCCAGCAGCTTCCGAGCCCCGACTAGCGGGATCTCCTACGAGCAGTACTTC. Translating it yields CASSFRAPTSGISYEQYF.

The sample holds one count of this clone. The V and J genes are TRBV7-8 and TRBJ1-2; TRBD1 aligns across 11 bases. Losses at the gene ends were 4 bases for V and 5 bases for J; bases not matched to a gene: 15. Germline-derived CDR1 and CDR2 are SGHVS and FQNEAQ. CDR3 length equals 18 residues. The CDR3 here is CASSSTRDRGSLQYGYTF. Here the CDR3 DNA reads TGTGCCAGCAGCTCGACCCGGGACAGGGGGTCTCTTCAGTATGGCTACACCTTC.